This T cell receptor beta chain is from a study of CD8 T cells in Susac syndrome. Study context: Within the sequenced group of Susac syndrome patients, roughly 6 showed active disease and about eight were in remission. At the time of blood draw, patients with Susac syndrome were therapy-naive, receiving corticosteroids, or receiving intravenous immunoglobulin alone.

As regards this clonotype: What it binds is unknown.

Overall study results and limits: It was acknowledged in the study that the number of individuals who were included in its TCR sequencing and HLA analysis was relatively small.

With V trimmed by 6 bases and J by 4 bases, 2 bases remained unmatched. This CDR3 is 12 amino acids long. CDR1 SNHLY and CDR2 FYNNEI come from the germline V gene. The authors reverse transcribed roughly 0.5 to 1 ug RNA with random hexamers. Amplification of TCR beta CDR3 used immunoSEQ multiplex PCR across 54 Vbeta and 13 Jbeta. One entry per CDR3 protein results from TCRdb running MiXCR on the immunoSEQ multiplex PCR reads. Among some 150,000 distinct CDR3 sequences, 85% to 95% were seen once, and the ten largest hold roughly 0.14%. The chain carries TRBV2 and TRBJ1-2; the match to TRBD1 covers 7 bases. Specimen: CD4+ T cells from PBMCs. The sequence came from a human donor with Susac syndrome. CDR3: CASRGQSYGYTF. In DNA form, the CDR3 reads TGTGCCAGCAGGGGACAGAGCTATGGCTACACCTTC.